What follows are 14 T cell receptor beta chains derived from one specimen sequenced in a study of post-analysis software for immune sequencing data. The study, taken as a whole, reports: Five TRBV segments were significantly more frequent in patients than in controls. TRBV5-6, TRBV5-1 and TRBV20-1 were among these segments.

For these TCRs, the target antigens are not known. Unique molecular identifiers were built into the TCR beta cDNA libraries. One entry per CDR3 protein, called by TCRdb with MiXCR from the PCR reads. The table lists hundreds of thousands of distinct CDR3 sequences, 55% to 60% of them singletons. The sample was blood. The receptors were sampled from a girl aged 2 to 10 with multiple sclerosis.

This chain links TRBV10-2 with TRBJ2-1; D tentatively reads TRBD1 or TRBD2 (6 bases each). Trimming left V 2 bases short and J 8 bases short, with 7 bases between. There are 12 residues in the CDR3. CDR1 WSHSY and CDR2 SAAADI come from the germline V gene. Here the CDR3 DNA reads TGCGCCAGCAGTGAGCGGGGGCATGAGCAGTTCTTC. It encodes CASSERGHEQFF.

The chain employs TRBV7-9 and TRBJ1-5, with D possibly TRBD1 on 5 matching bases. The V gene's germline CDR1 is SEHNR and CDR2 FQNEAQ (reference sequence). The CDR3 loop spans 14 amino acids. V lost 5 bases and J 1 base, leaving 9 bases between the germline ends. The CDR3 loop is CASSGWTSNQPQHF. CDR3 nucleotide sequence: TGTGCCAGCAGCGGCTGGACAAGCAATCAGCCCCAGCATTTT.

This clonotype was seen only a few times. V is TRBV15 and J is TRBJ2-7; 7 bases fit TRBD1. Unmatched junction bases numbered 6, after V lost 5 bases and J lost 5 bases. CDR3 length: 13 residues. Germline loops: CDR1 LNHNV, CDR2 YYDKDF (reference sequence). The chain's CDR3 is CATSFRTGDEQYF. DNA for the CDR3: TGTGCCACCAGCTTTCGGACAGGAGACGAGCAGTACTTC.

The chain couples TRBV6-1 to TRBJ2-7; 7 bases align to TRBD2. Trimming cost V 0 bases and J 11 bases; bases outside gene matches: 10. This CDR3 has 14 amino acids. Germline V gene lookup returns CDR1 MNHNS and CDR2 SASEGT. The CDR3 protein is CASSEASGRAGKYF. The CDR3 DNA is TGTGCCAGCAGTGAAGCAAGTGGGAGGGCAGGGAAGTACTTC.

The J gene is TRBJ2-4, the V gene TRBV6-6; D may be TRBD2 (6 bases). Per germline, CDR1 MNHNY and CDR2 SVGAGI (reference sequence). The V gene lost 4 bases and the J gene lost 13 bases, with 17 bases spanning the gap. This CDR3 contains 13 residues. CDR3 region: CASSLAEGLEQYF. In DNA form, the CDR3 reads TGTGCCAGCAGTTTAGCGGAGGGGTTGGAGCAGTACTTC.

J is TRBJ2-1 and V is TRBV5-8, with 14 bases matching TRBD2. This CDR3 region has 16 residues. The junction had 5 bases not matched to a gene; V was cut back by 2 bases and J by 7 bases. The germline gives CDR1 SGHTS, CDR2 YDEGEE. The CDR3 loop reads CASSFRLAGGPNEQFF. The CDR3 DNA is TGTGCCAGCAGCTTCCGACTAGCGGGAGGGCCAAATGAGCAGTTCTTC.

A few counts support this clonotype. This chain uses TRBV12-3 or TRBV12-4 with TRBJ1-5; 7 bases map to TRBD1. Trimming cost V 6 bases and J 4 bases; bases outside gene matches: 0. The CDR3 has 12 amino acids. CDR3 DNA sequence: TGTGCCAGCAGGACAGGGAATCAGCCCCAGCATTTT. This gives the protein CASRTGNQPQHF.

The V and J genes are TRBV6-6 and TRBJ1-6, with D maybe TRBD1 (5 bases). Trimming took 3 bases from V and 9 from J, leaving 18 bases between them. The CDR3 length is 16 residues. Germline-derived CDR1 and CDR2 are MNHNY and SVGAGI (reference sequence). The CDR3 loop reads CASSYSGRVYSSPLHF. Written as DNA, the CDR3 is TGTGCCAGCAGTTATTCAGGGAGGGTATACAGTTCACCCCTCCACTTT.

This chain links TRBV12-3 or TRBV12-4 with TRBJ2-1; D uncertain. The length of the CDR3 is 15 residues. V was clipped by 5 bases and J by 2 bases, with 13 bases between them. CDR3 loop: CASSLGFQPYNEQFF. The CDR3 nucleotides are TGTGCCAGCAGTCTTGGCTTTCAGCCCTACAATGAGCAGTTCTTC.

The genes are TRBV20-1 and TRBJ2-7, with D hard to call. The CDR3 loop spans 12 amino acids. Trimming took 5 bases from V and 7 from J, leaving 15 bases between them. Germline lookup yields CDR1 DFQATT and CDR2 SNEGSKA (reference sequence). Here the CDR3 reads CSARRPQQEQYF. CDR3 in DNA: TGCAGTGCTCGCAGGCCCCAGCAAGAGCAGTACTTC.

The chain couples TRBV15 to TRBJ1-4; TRBD1 might be the D (6 bases). Deletions cut 8 bases from V and 5 bases from J, with 12 bases between. The CDR3 is 13 residues long. Germline CDR1 reads LNHNV; CDR2 reads YYDKDF (reference sequence). Written as DNA, the CDR3 is TGTGCCACCGGGGGGCAGAGAAATGAAAAACTGTTTTTT. It codes for CATGGQRNEKLFF.

This clonotype was found once. The chain employs TRBV13 and TRBJ2-4; 7 nucleotides agree with TRBD1. CDR1 and CDR2 (germline): PRHDT, FYEKMQ (reference sequence). The CDR3 has 13 amino acids. The CDR3 DNA sequence: TGTGCTACAAGGGGGCTAGCCAAAAACATTCAGTACTTC. This gives the protein CATRGLAKNIQYF.

The V gene is TRBV12-3 or TRBV12-4, the J gene TRBJ2-1; D possibly matches TRBD1 or TRBD2 (5 bases each). The CDR3 is 16 residues long. V was pared by 5 bases and J by 8 bases, with 22 bases between. CDR3 in DNA: TGTGCCAGCAGTCGAACCGGGACGGCCTACCGCGATGAGCAGTTCTTC. It specifies CASSRTGTAYRDEQFF.

This clonotype was counted only a few times. This chain connects TRBV20-1 to TRBJ2-4; D possibly corresponds to TRBD2 (7 bases). The germline gives CDR1 DFQATT, CDR2 SNEGSKA (reference sequence). The CDR3 runs to 15 residues. Trimming left V 3 bases short and J 1 base short, with 13 bases between. The CDR3 DNA reads as TGCAGTGCTAGGTCGGGGGGCCAGGCCAAAAACATTCAGTACTTC. This codes for CSARSGGQAKNIQYF.